The table lists the clone carrying this TCR beta chain with a count of one. Germline V CDR1 and CDR2: SGHDT, YYEEEE. The CDR3 consists of 15 residues. Between the trimmed V and J ends, which lost 0 bases and 1 base, there was a span of 8 bases. The data stem from a study of blood T cell repertoires in COVID-19. Produced via immunoSEQ multiplex PCR; TCRdb's table is partial and in-frame only. The sample includes under 250,000 clones, 80% to 85% of them seen just once. The chain couples TRBV5-6 to TRBJ1-3; TRBD1 is a possible D gene (6 bases). The sample comprised peripheral blood. The clonotype comes from a woman aged 55-70 years with acute or convalescent COVID-19. The CDR3 DNA reads TGTGCCAGCAGCTTGGGACAGGCGTCTGGAAACACCATATATTTT. Amino acid sequence: CASSLGQASGNTIYF.